A single T cell receptor beta chain is shown here with its context. Its antigen remains unknown. V was pared by 1 base and J by 2 bases, with 6 bases between. Looked up from germline, CDR1 is SGHNT and CDR2 is YYREEE (reference sequence). The CDR3 totals 13 residues. The sample is drawn from a study of cytomegalovirus exposure and HLA in healthy donors. Overall study findings and caveats: Researchers left out some V segments, among them TRBV6-2 and TRBV6-3, as indistinguishable. Presence/absence analyses rested on an assumption that sequencing depth was roughly uniform across donors. A further, later analysis showed that HLA-associated TCR beta chains (compared with equally common others) were more clonally expanded.

The PCR used 60 Vbeta and 13 Jbeta primers. The assay was immunoSEQ multiplex PCR, and TCRdb's table has in-frame clones only and misses some. The profile shows about 64,000 clones, 77% of them singletons. The sequencing input was PBMCs. The rearrangement uses TRBV5-4 and TRBJ1-2; weak D call: TRBD1 (6 bases). The sequence was obtained from a male donor in good health and CMV-seropositive. CDR3 in DNA: TGTGCCAGCAGCTTGAGGGGGAACTATGGCTACACCTTC. Its protein product is CASSLRGNYGYTF.